This T cell receptor beta chain was documented in a study of beta chain features in type 1 diabetes. Overall study findings and caveats: A moderate, significant TCRB CDR3 shortening appeared in type 1 diabetes across four CD4+ subsets.

Of the isolated RNA, all was reverse transcribed, and so the sequenced material was expressed TCRB transcripts. Generated by immunoSEQ multiplex PCR, the TCRdb table keeps only in-frame clones and is missing some. The sample holds about 660,000 clones; more than 12% are singletons and the top ten take just under 0.04%. This clone has more than one count but fewer than ten. Its antigen is not known. In germline, CDR1 is SEHNR, CDR2 FQNEAQ (reference sequence). Trimming cost V 2 bases and J 4 bases, with 5 bases left between them. The CDR3 is 13 residues long. The sequence was obtained from a man between 18 and 35 years old with type 1 diabetes. Sequencing used naive CD4+ T cells from blood. The chain joins TRBV7-9 to TRBJ2-2; D call uncertain. The CDR3 DNA reads TGTGCCAGCAGCTTACAAACCACCGGGGAGCTGTTTTTT. Its translation: CASSLQTTGELFF.